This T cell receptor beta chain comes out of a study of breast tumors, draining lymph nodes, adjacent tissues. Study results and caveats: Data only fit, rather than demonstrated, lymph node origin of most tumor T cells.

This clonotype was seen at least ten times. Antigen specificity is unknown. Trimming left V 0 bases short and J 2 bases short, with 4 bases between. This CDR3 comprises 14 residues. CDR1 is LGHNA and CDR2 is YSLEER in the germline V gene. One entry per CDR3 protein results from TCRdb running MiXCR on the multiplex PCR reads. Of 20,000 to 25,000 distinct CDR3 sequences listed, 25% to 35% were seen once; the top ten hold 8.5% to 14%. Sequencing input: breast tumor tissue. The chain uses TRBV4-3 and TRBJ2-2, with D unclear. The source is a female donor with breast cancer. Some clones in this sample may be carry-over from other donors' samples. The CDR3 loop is CASSQDPNTGELFF. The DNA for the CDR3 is TGCGCCAGCAGCCAAGATCCCAACACCGGGGAGCTGTTTTTT.